This T cell receptor (beta chain) was recorded in a study of blood T cells in healthy people across ages. Using a J-beta primer mix together with a sample-barcoded 5' primer, a second PCR was run for roughly 7 to 11 cycles. Sequencing recovered at least 3 million CDR3-containing paired-end reads from each sample. Via MiXCR, TCRdb re-called the 5' RACE reads, giving one row per CDR3 protein. The sample records about 680,000 distinct CDR3 sequences, 49% being singletons. General study results and limits: TCR beta diversity, measured per million T cells, fell in a roughly linear way with age. TCR beta diversity tracked closely with naive T cell percentage.

With respect to this clonotype: Its antigen is undetermined. A junction end diverges from the germline sequence, so it may reflect a read error.

Germline CDR1 DFQATT, CDR2 SNEGSKA (reference sequence). The CDR3 consists of 12 residues. The clonotype comes from an older woman in good health. V and J are TRBV20-1 and TRBJ2-1; perhaps TRBD1 as D (6 bases). The J call is uncertain, as TRBJ2-7 better fits the DNA end. The material sequenced was blood. DNA of the CDR3: TGCAGTGCTACAGGGGTCTCCTTCGAGCAGTACTTC. It is translated as CSATGVSFEQYF.